Listed here is a single T cell receptor (beta chain). The CDR3 runs to 17 residues. Trimming removed 0 bases at V and 2 bases at J, with 16 bases between. Germline assignment: CDR1 SGHDN and CDR2 FVKESK. Clones were sequenced by immunoSEQ multiplex PCR, and TCRdb holds only the in-frame ones, with some missing. The table has approximately 400,000 clones, around 89% seen once. This record comes from a study of blood T cell repertoires in COVID-19. The sequence was collected from a man aged 40-50 years with acute or convalescent COVID-19. The sequenced sample consisted of peripheral blood. The rearrangement joins TRBV14 to TRBJ1-2; D not certain. The CDR3 protein is CASSQEPRAGLNYGYTF. The CDR3 DNA follows: TGTGCCAGCAGCCAAGAACCAAGGGCCGGACTAAACTATGGCTACACCTTC. Combining the CDR3 with reference TRBV14 and TRBJ1-2 gives the whole variable domain EAGVTQFPSHSVIEKGQTVTLRCDPISGHDNLYWYRRVMGKEIKFLLHFVKESKQDESGMPNNRFLAERTGGTYSTLKVQPAELEDSGVYFCASSQEPRAGLNYGYTFGSGTRLTVV.